One sample yielded the 8 T cell receptor beta chains listed below, sequenced in a study of radiation and T cells in renal cell carcinoma (dated by TCRdb to about 2020). The time point label, read with the paper, signifies: baseline pretreatment blood. In the paper's terms, the treatment or condition label means: 15 Gy SBRT to primary tumor, nephrectomy 4 weeks later. Library prep was done by the immunoSEQ multiplex PCR assay. As stored in TCRdb, this immuneACCESS dataset retains in-frame rearrangements with V and J assigned. A fraction of the clones does not appear; measured against another copy, unresolved V genes explain less than half of the discrepancy, and the remainder lacks a known reason. For this sample there are some 120,000 clones; roughly four fifths appear just once. The ten most abundant clones make up under 4% of the sample. This material consisted of blood, taken from a patient whose treatment included radiotherapy and nephrectomy. These receptors all come from a woman aged 55 to 70 with renal cell carcinoma.

The V call is TRBV5-5, the J call TRBJ1-1; possible D gene TRBD1, 5 bases. V gave up 3 bases and J gave up 5 bases, with 14 bases separating them. The CDR3 length is 14 residues. Germline assignment: CDR1 SGHKS and CDR2 YYEKEE (reference sequence). CDR3 sequence reads: CASSSGLAVTEAFF. In DNA, the CDR3 is TGTGCCAGCAGCTCGGGGCTTGCTGTTACTGAAGCTTTCTTT.

CDR3 residues: CASSFIQGSWNQPQHF. The CDR3 DNA sequence: TGTGCCAGCAGTTTTATTCAGGGGTCTTGGAATCAGCCCCAGCATTTT. This chain joins TRBV28 and TRBJ1-5, with a tentative D call TRBD1 (6 bases). Germline lookup yields CDR1 MDHEN and CDR2 SYDVKM. Trimming took off 3 bases at V and 4 bases at J, with 16 bases between the two ends. This CDR3 has 16 amino acids.

V and J are TRBV5-1 and TRBJ1-2; D unclear. The CDR3 runs to 13 residues. V was clipped by 2 bases and J by 2 bases, with 7 bases between them. Looked up from germline, CDR1 is SGHRS and CDR2 is YFSETQ. The CDR3, as DNA: TGCGCCAGCAGCTTAAGGCAGAACTATGGCTACACCTTC. This encodes CASSLRQNYGYTF.

This rearrangement joins TRBV4-3 to TRBJ2-1; 9 nucleotides align to TRBD2. Per the germline V gene, CDR1 is LGHNA and CDR2 is YSLEER. This CDR3 comprises 16 residues. V was clipped by 3 bases and J by 8 bases; unmatched bases: 11. The CDR3 is CASSQGLAGLGDEQFF. The DNA for the CDR3 is TGCGCCAGCAGCCAGGGCCTAGCGGGGCTGGGGGATGAGCAGTTCTTC.

The rearrangement uses TRBV9 and TRBJ1-4; 9 bases line up with TRBD1. The germline gives CDR1 SGDLS, CDR2 YYNGEE. V was clipped by 3 bases and J by 13 bases; unmatched bases: 7. CDR3 length: 13 amino acids. CDR3 DNA sequence: TGTGCCAGCAGCGCGGGACAGGGAAAATCACTGTTTTTT. This codes for CASSAGQGKSLFF.

This rearrangement joins TRBV9 to TRBJ1-1; D is ambiguous. The CDR3 sequence is 13 residues long. Trimming left V 0 bases short and J 7 bases short, with 10 bases between. From germline, CDR1 is SGDLS and CDR2 YYNGEE. CDR3 sequence reads: CASSVGVNFEAFF. The CDR3 nucleotides are TGTGCCAGCAGCGTAGGGGTAAACTTTGAAGCTTTCTTT. The full variable domain, rest sourced from reference TRBV9 and TRBJ1-1, is DSGVTQTPKHLITATGQRVTLRCSPRSGDLSVYWYQQSLDQGLQFLIQYYNGEERAKGNILERFSAQQFPDLHSELNLSSLELGDSALYFCASSVGVNFEAFFGQGTRLTVV.

V is TRBV6-6 and J is TRBJ2-7, with 11 bases aligning to TRBD2. This CDR3 is built from 13 residues. The trim removed 7 bases at V and 6 bases at J, leaving 5 bases unmatched. Germline values: CDR1 MNHNY, CDR2 SVGAGI (reference sequence). In DNA, the CDR3 is TGTGCCAGCAATCGACTAGCGGGATCCGAGCAGTACTTC. It yields the protein CASNRLAGSEQYF.

The V and J genes are TRBV7-3 and TRBJ2-1; perhaps TRBD2 as D (6 bases). Between the trimmed V and J ends, which lost 4 bases and 6 bases, there was a span of 10 bases. Germline CDR1 SGHTA, CDR2 FQGTGA. CDR3 length: 13 amino acids. The CDR3 DNA is TGTGCCAGCAGCTCGGACGGGGGCAATGAGCAGTTCTTC. Amino acids: CASSSDGGNEQFF.